The clone carrying this T cell receptor beta chain was seen a handful of times. V was cut by 3 bases and J by 10 bases, with 15 bases left in between. CDR1 and CDR2 (germline): SNHLY, FYNNEI. There are 14 residues in the CDR3. The data were taken from a study of T cells in Graves' hyperthyroidism and ophthalmopathy. TCR beta CDR3 regions were amplified from RNA transcripts. First-round RT-PCR with HTBI primers amplified the TCR CDR3 region. MiXCR was run by TCRdb on the multiplex PCR reads, yielding one entry per CDR3 protein. This table has 500,000 to 550,000 distinct CDR3 sequences, about 20% appearing once.

The chain couples TRBV2 to TRBJ1-4, with D perhaps matching TRBD1 (5 bases). This receptor was taken from a man aged 35 to 55 with Graves' ophthalmopathy. The sample comprised blood. The CDR3 nucleotides are TGTGCCAGCAGTGAGCGCGGGGCAGGCGGAAAACTGTTTTTT. This gives the protein CASSERGAGGKLFF.